The present T cell receptor beta chain was sequenced within a study of CD8 T cells in Susac syndrome. Whole-study results and caveats: Only a relatively small number of individuals were included in the TCR sequencing and HLA analysis.

This CDR3 region has 12 residues. The V end was cut by 3 bases, the J end by 2 bases, with 2 bases between. TCR beta sequences were obtained from blood CD8+ and CD4+ T cells. Negative magnetic isolation gave CD8+ and CD4+ cells; FACS enriched CD8+ TEMRA. About 0.5 to 1 ug RNA was reverse transcribed with random hexamers. An immunoSEQ multiplex PCR amplified TCR beta CDR3 over 54 Vbeta and 13 Jbeta. Each CDR3 protein is one row after TCRdb ran MiXCR on the immunoSEQ multiplex PCR reads. The table includes 95,000 to 150,000 distinct CDR3 sequences, just under 95% detected once. Details on this clonotype: Its antigen is not known.

Sequencing input: CD4+ T cells from PBMCs. The sequence was collected from a human donor in good health. V gene TRBV12-3 or TRBV12-4 combines with J gene TRBJ1-5; D unresolved. The CDR3 spells CASSFGNQPQHF. CDR3 bases: TGTGCCAGCAGTTTTGGCAATCAGCCCCAGCATTTT.